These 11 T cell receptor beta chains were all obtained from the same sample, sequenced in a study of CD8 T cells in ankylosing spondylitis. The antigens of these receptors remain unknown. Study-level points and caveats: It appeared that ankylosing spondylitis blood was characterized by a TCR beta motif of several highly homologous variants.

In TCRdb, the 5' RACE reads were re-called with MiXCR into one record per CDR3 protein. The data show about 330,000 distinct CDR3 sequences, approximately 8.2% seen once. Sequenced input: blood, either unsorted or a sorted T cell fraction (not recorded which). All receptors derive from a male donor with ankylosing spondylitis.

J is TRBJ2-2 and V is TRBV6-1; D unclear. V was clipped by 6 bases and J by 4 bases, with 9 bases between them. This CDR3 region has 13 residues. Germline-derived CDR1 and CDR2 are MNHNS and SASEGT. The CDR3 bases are TGTGCCAGCAGCCAAACATCCACCGGGGAGCTGTTTTTT. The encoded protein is CASSQTSTGELFF.

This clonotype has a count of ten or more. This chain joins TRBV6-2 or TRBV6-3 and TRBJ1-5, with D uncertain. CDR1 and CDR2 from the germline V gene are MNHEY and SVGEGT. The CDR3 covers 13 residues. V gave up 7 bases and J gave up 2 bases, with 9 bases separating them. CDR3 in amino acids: CASNRGGNQPQHF. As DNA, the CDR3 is TGTGCCAGCAATCGAGGAGGCAATCAGCCCCAGCATTTT.

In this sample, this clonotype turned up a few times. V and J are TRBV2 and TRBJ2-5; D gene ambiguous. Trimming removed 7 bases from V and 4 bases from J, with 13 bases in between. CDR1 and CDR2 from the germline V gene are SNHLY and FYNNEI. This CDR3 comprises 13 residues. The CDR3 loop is CASTIWGGETQYF. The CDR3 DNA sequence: TGTGCCAGCACTATCTGGGGTGGAGAGACCCAGTACTTC.

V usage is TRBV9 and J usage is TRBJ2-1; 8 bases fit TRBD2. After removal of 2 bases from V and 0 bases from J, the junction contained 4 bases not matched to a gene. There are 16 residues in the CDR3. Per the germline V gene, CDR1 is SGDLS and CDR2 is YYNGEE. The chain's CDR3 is CASSVGAGDSYNEQFF. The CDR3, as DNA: TGTGCCAGCAGCGTCGGAGCGGGAGACTCCTACAATGAGCAGTTCTTC.

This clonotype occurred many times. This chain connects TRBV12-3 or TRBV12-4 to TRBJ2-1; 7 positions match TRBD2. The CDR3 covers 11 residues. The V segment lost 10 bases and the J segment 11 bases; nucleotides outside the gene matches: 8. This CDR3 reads CATALSGQQFF. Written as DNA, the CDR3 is TGTGCCACCGCCCTTAGCGGGCAGCAGTTCTTC.

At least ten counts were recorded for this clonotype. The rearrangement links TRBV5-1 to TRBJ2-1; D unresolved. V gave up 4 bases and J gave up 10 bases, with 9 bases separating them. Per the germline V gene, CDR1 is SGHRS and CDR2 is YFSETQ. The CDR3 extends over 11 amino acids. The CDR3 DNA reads TGCGCCAGCAGCCTAACGGTGGAGCAGTTCTTC. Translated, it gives CASSLTVEQFF.

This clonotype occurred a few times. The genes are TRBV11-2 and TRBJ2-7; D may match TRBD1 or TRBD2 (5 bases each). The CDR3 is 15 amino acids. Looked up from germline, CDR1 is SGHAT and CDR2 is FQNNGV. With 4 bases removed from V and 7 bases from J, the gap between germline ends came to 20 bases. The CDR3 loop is CASSSRRGGTGEQYF. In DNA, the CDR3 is TGTGCCAGCAGCTCTCGCAGAGGTGGGACGGGGGAGCAGTACTTC.

The CDR3 DNA sequence: TGCAGTGCTAGAGATTCCGGGAGGGACAGTTCCTACAATGAGCAGTTCTTC. This codes for CSARDSGRDSSYNEQFF. V usage is TRBV20-1 and J usage is TRBJ2-1, with a possible D match to TRBD2 (8 bases). The germline gives CDR1 DFQATT, CDR2 SNEGSKA (reference sequence). This CDR3 contains 17 residues. V was trimmed by 0 bases and J by 1 base, leaving 16 bases between them.

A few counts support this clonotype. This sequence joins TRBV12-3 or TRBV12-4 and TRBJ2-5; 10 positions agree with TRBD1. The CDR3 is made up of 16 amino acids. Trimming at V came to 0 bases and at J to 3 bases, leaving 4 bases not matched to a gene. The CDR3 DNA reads TGTGCCAGCAGTTTAGCGCAGGGGACAGGGGAAGAGACCCAGTACTTC. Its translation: CASSLAQGTGEETQYF.

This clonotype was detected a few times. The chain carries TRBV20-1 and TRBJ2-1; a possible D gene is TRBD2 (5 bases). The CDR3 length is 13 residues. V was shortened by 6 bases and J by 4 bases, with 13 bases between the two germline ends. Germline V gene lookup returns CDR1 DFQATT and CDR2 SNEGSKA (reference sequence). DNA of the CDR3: TGCAGTGCACCGACTCAGCGGTACAATGAGCAGTTCTTC. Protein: CSAPTQRYNEQFF.

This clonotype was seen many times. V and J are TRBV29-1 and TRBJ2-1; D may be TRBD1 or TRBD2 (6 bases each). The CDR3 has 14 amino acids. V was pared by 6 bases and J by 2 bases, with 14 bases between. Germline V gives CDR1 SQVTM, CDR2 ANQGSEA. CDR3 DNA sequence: TGCAGCGTGGGGGGCGGGATAACCTACAATGAGCAGTTCTTC. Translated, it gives CSVGGGITYNEQFF.